The text below deals with one T cell receptor (beta chain). Its cognate antigen is unknown. The germline CDR1 and CDR2 sequences are SEHNR and FQNEAQ (reference sequence). CDR3 size: 13 residues. The V end was cut by 2 bases, the J end by 3 bases, with 7 bases between. The sample originates from a study of cytomegalovirus exposure and HLA in healthy donors. At the level of the study: Early on, a data release was issued that held 80 million or so unique TCRs from HLA-typed donors. Regarding the study as a whole: It was shown in a later analysis that HLA-associated TCR beta chains were more clonally expanded than other, equally common chains. Most of the CMV-associated TCR beta chains (in a later analysis) appeared to be HLA-restricted.

Researchers ran the PCR with 60 Vbeta and 13 Jbeta primers. Under the authors' procedure: Approximately 11 million shared chains were among some 75 million unique TCR beta chains counted in a later analysis. Sequenced by immunoSEQ multiplex PCR; TCRdb stores in-frame clones only, minus some. Clonal size and the V and J genes are those of that table, whereas D and trimming came from the DNA. This sample yields 110,000 to 150,000 clones, of which roughly 71% are seen a single time; 7% belongs to the top ten. The specimen sequenced was PBMCs. The sequence derives from a man younger than 40 in good health and CMV-seronegative. The chain combines TRBV7-9 with TRBJ1-2, with D uncertain. The CDR3 DNA reads TGTGCCAGCAGCTTAATCGGAGACTATGGCTACACCTTC. It is translated as CASSLIGDYGYTF.